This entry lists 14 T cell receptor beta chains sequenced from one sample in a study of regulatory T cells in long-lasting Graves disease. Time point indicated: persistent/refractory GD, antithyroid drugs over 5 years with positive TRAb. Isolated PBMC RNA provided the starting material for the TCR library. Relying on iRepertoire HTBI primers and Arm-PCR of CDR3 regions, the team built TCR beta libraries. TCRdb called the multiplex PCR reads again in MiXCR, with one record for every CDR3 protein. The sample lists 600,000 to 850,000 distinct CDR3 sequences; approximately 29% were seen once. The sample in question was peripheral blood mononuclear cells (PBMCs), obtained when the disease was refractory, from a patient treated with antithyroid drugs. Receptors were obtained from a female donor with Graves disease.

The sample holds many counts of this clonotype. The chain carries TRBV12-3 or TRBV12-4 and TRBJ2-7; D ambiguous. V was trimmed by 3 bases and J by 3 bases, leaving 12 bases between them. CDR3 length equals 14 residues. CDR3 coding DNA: TGTGCCAGCAGTTTGAGGTCAGAATACTACGAGCAGTACTTC. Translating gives CASSLRSEYYEQYF.

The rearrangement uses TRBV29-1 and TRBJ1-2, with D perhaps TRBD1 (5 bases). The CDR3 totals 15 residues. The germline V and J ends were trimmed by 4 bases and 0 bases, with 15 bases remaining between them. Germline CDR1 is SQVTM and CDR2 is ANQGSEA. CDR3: CSVVMKGPPNYGYTF. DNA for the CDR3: TGCAGCGTTGTTATGAAGGGACCCCCTAACTATGGCTACACCTTC.

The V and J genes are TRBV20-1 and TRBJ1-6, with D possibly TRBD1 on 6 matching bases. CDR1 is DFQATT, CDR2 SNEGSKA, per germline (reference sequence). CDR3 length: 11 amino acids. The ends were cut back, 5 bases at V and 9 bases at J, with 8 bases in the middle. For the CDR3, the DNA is TGCAGTGCTGGGGGGCTTTCACCCCTCCACTTT. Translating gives CSAGGLSPLHF.

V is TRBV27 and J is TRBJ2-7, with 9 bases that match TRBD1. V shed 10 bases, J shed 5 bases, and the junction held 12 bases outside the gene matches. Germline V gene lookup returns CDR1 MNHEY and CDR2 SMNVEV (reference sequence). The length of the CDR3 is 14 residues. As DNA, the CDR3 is TGTGCCAAAATTCCGGGACAGGGAAACGACGAGCAGTACTTC. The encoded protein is CAKIPGQGNDEQYF.

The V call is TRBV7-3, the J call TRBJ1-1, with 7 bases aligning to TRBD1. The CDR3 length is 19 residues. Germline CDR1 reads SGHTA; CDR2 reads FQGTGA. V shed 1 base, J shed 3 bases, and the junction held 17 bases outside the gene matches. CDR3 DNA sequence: TGTGCCAGCAGCTTAAGGGGCGCGCGTGATAGGGGGCGTGACACTGAAGCTTTCTTT. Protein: CASSLRGARDRGRDTEAFF.

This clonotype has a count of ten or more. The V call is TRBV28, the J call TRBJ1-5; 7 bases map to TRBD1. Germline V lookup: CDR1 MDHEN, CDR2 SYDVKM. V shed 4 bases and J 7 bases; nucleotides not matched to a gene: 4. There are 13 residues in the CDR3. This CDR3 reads CASSSQGRQPQHF. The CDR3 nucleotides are TGTGCCAGCAGTTCACAGGGGCGGCAGCCCCAGCATTTT.

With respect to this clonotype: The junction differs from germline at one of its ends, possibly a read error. This CDR3 reads CASNMGWDTEAFF. CDR3 bases: TGTGCCAGCAACATGGGGTGGGACACTGAAGCCTTCTTT. The chain carries TRBV12-3 or TRBV12-4 and TRBJ1-1; D perhaps matches TRBD1 (6 bases). The CDR3 length is 13 residues.

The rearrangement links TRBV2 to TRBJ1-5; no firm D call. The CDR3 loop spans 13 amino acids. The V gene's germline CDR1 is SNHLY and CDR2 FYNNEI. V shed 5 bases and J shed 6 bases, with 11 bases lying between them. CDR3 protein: CASSREVGQPQHF. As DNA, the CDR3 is TGTGCCAGCAGTCGGGAGGTCGGTCAGCCCCAGCATTTT.

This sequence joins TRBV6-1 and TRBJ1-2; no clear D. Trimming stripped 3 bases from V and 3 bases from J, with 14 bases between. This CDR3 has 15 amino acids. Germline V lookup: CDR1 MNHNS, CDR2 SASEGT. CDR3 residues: CASSEEGRLYYGYTF. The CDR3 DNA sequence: TGTGCCAGCAGTGAGGAAGGCCGGCTCTACTATGGCTACACCTTC.

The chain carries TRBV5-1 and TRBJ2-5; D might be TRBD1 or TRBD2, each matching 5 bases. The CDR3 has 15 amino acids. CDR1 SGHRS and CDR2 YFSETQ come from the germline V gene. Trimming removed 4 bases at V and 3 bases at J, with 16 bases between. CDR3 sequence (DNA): TGCGCCAGCAGCGGATATCCCGGGACCGAAGAGACCCAGTACTTC. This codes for CASSGYPGTEETQYF.

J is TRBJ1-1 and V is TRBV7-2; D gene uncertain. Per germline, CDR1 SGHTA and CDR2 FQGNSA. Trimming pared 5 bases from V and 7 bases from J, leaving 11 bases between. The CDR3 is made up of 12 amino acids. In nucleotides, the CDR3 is TGTGCCAGCAGCCGATATGGTGGTGAAGCTTTCTTT. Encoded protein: CASSRYGGEAFF.

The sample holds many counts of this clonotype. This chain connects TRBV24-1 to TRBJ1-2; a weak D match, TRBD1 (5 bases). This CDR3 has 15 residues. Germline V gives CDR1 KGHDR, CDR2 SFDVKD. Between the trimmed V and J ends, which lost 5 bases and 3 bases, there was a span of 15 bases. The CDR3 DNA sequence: TGTGCCACCAGTGGCGGGACGGGCGGGGACTATGGCTACACCTTC. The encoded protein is CATSGGTGGDYGYTF.

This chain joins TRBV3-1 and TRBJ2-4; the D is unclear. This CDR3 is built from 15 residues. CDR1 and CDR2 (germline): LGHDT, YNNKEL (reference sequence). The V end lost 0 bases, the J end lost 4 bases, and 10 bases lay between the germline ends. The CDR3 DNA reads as TGTGCCAGCAGCCAAGAACGTACAGTAAAAAACATTCAGTACTTC. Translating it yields CASSQERTVKNIQYF. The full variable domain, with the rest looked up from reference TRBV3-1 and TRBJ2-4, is DTAVSQTPKYLVTQMGNDKSIKCEQNLGHDTMYWYKQDSKKFLKIMFSYNNKELIINETVPNRFSPKSPDKAHLNLHINSLELGDSAVYFCASSQERTVKNIQYFGAGTRLSVL.

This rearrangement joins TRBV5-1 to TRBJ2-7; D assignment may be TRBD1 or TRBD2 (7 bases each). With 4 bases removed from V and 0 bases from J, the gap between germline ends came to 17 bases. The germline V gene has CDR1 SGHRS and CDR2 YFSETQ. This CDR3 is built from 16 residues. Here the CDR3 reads CASSQRTGEGSYEQYF. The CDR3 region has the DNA TGCGCCAGCAGCCAACGCACAGGGGAGGGCTCCTACGAGCAGTACTTC.